This passage covers 21 T cell receptor beta chains from one sample sequenced in a study of blood T cell repertoires in COVID-19. TCRdb keeps only in-frame clones here, not all; method: immunoSEQ multiplex PCR. Of 250,000 to 350,000 clones listed, roughly 90% are singletons. The sample taken for sequencing was peripheral blood. These receptors were taken from a woman aged 25-40 years with COVID-19, enrolled during active disease.

The chain employs TRBV2 and TRBJ2-5, with D possibly being TRBD2 (6 bases). The V end was cut by 7 bases, the J end by 5 bases, with 17 bases between. The germline V gene encodes CDR1 SNHLY and CDR2 FYNNEI. This CDR3 is built from 14 residues. CDR3 amino acids: CASKGTLGWETQYF. The CDR3 nucleotides read TGTGCCAGCAAAGGGACTCTAGGATGGGAGACCCAGTACTTC. Combining the CDR3 with reference TRBV2 and TRBJ2-5 gives the whole variable domain EPEVTQTPSHQVTQMGQEVILRCVPISNHLYFYWYRQILGQKVEFLVSFYNNEISEKSEIFDDQFSVERPDGSNFTLKIRSTKLEDSAMYFCASKGTLGWETQYFGPGTRLLVL.

The chain has TRBV19 and TRBJ1-2; 9 nucleotides align to TRBD1. V was pared by 6 bases and J by 8 bases, with 16 bases of the junction left unmatched. This CDR3 spans 16 amino acids. Germline assignment: CDR1 LNHDA and CDR2 SQIVND (reference sequence). CDR3 in DNA: TGTGCCAGTAGAAGGGATGGACAGGGGAAGGGGAGAGGCTACACCTTC. This codes for CASRRDGQGKGRGYTF. Looking up the rest from reference TRBV19 and TRBJ1-2 gives the full variable domain: DGGITQSPKYLFRKEGQNVTLSCEQNLNHDAMYWYRQDPGQGLRLIYYSQIVNDFQKGDIAEGYSVSREKKESFPLTVTSAQKNPTAFYLCASRRDGQGKGRGYTFGSGTRLTVV.

The chain is built from TRBV10-2 and TRBJ2-5, with D perhaps TRBD1 (6 bases). Trimming took 7 bases from V and 1 from J, leaving 7 bases between them. There are 12 residues in the CDR3. Germline values: CDR1 WSHSY, CDR2 SAAADI. Here the CDR3 reads CASKGGQETQYF. The CDR3 DNA reads as TGCGCCAGCAAAGGGGGCCAAGAGACCCAGTACTTC.

The chain uses TRBV19 and TRBJ2-2, with D perhaps matching TRBD1 (5 bases). This CDR3 is built from 13 residues. Trimming took 4 bases from V and 6 from J, leaving 9 bases between them. CDR1 LNHDA and CDR2 SQIVND come from the germline V gene (reference sequence). The CDR3 coding sequence is TGTGCCAGTAGTACACAGGATTCCGGGGAGCTGTTTTTT. Residues: CASSTQDSGELFF.

This rearrangement joins TRBV11-2 to TRBJ2-7, with 9 nucleotides matching TRBD1. This CDR3 spans 15 amino acids. The V gene's germline CDR1 is SGHAT and CDR2 FQNNGV. The junction had 7 bases not matched to a gene; V was cut back by 1 base and J by 6 bases. The CDR3 region is CASSLGGTGPGEQYF. For the CDR3, the DNA is TGTGCCAGCAGCTTAGGGGGGACAGGGCCGGGCGAGCAGTACTTC.

The chain links TRBV2 to TRBJ2-1; 12 bases are shared with TRBD2. The V segment lost 6 bases and the J segment 6 bases; nucleotides outside the gene matches: 12. CDR1 is SNHLY and CDR2 is FYNNEI in the germline V gene. The CDR3 is made up of 17 amino acids. The CDR3 is CASSSTKLAGGSNEQFF. CDR3 DNA sequence: TGTGCCAGCAGCTCCACAAAACTAGCGGGAGGCTCCAATGAGCAGTTCTTC.

About this clone: Other DNA sequences of this sample code for an identical CDR3. The J gene is TRBJ2-7, the V gene TRBV12-3 or TRBV12-4; the match to TRBD1 covers 8 bases. This CDR3 comprises 13 residues. V lost 5 bases to trimming and J lost 3 bases; unmatched junction nucleotides: 3. CDR3 in amino acids: CASSLGQGYEQYF. CDR3 DNA sequence: TGTGCCAGCAGTCTAGGACAGGGCTACGAGCAGTACTTC.

V gene TRBV27 combines with J gene TRBJ1-5; D ambiguous. Germline CDR1 and CDR2: MNHEY and SMNVEV (reference sequence). V lost 2 bases, J lost 0 bases, and 17 bases lay in between. The length of the CDR3 is 18 residues. The CDR3 here is CASSLVDRGGYSNQPQHF. The DNA for the CDR3 is TGTGCCAGCAGTTTAGTTGATCGTGGAGGATATAGCAATCAGCCCCAGCATTTT.

This clone was counted a few times. In nucleotides, the CDR3 is TGTGCCAGCAGCTCATCGGGACAGGAATATGGCTACACCTTC. This codes for CASSSSGQEYGYTF. V usage is TRBV11-2 and J usage is TRBJ1-2, with 8 nucleotides matching TRBD1. CDR1 is SGHAT, CDR2 FQNNGV, per germline. The CDR3 is made up of 14 amino acids. V lost 4 bases and J lost 5; bases outside the gene matches: 6. The entire variable domain, with the rest obtained from reference TRBV11-2 and TRBJ1-2, is as follows: EAGVAQSPRYKIIEKRQSVAFWCNPISGHATLYWYQQILGQGPKLLIQFQNNGVVDDSQLPKDRFSAERLKGVDSTLKIQPAKLEDSAVYLCASSSSGQEYGYTFGSGTRLTVV.

V usage is TRBV19 and J usage is TRBJ1-5; D might be TRBD1 (6 bases). Trimming removed 6 bases from V and 4 bases from J, with 10 bases in between. CDR3 size: 13 residues. Germline V gives CDR1 LNHDA, CDR2 SQIVND (reference sequence). CDR3 amino acids: CASRDSLNQPQHF. CDR3 bases: TGTGCCAGTAGGGACAGTCTTAATCAGCCCCAGCATTTT. Variable domain in full (rest from reference TRBV19 and TRBJ1-5): DGGITQSPKYLFRKEGQNVTLSCEQNLNHDAMYWYRQDPGQGLRLIYYSQIVNDFQKGDIAEGYSVSREKKESFPLTVTSAQKNPTAFYLCASRDSLNQPQHFGDGTRLSIL.

The chain combines TRBV7-8 with TRBJ2-4, with D hard to call. The CDR3 is 16 amino acids. V dropped 3 bases and J dropped 6 bases, with 18 bases sitting between them. Germline V lookup: CDR1 SGHVS, CDR2 FQNEAQ. CDR3 protein: CASSFTSARSGNIQYF. The CDR3 DNA reads as TGTGCCAGCAGCTTTACTTCGGCTAGGAGTGGAAACATTCAGTACTTC.

The chain recombines TRBV29-1 with TRBJ1-1; 11 bases line up with TRBD1. The CDR3 totals 13 residues. Losses at the gene ends were 5 bases for V and 5 bases for J; bases not matched to a gene: 4. Germline CDR1 is SQVTM and CDR2 is ANQGSEA. CDR3 in DNA: TGCAGCGTTAGGACAGGGGGCGAAACTGAAGCTTTCTTT. Its translation: CSVRTGGETEAFF. Supplemented by reference TRBV29-1 and TRBJ1-1, the full variable domain reads SAVISQKPSRDICQRGTSLTIQCQVDSQVTMMFWYRQQPGQSLTLIATANQGSEATYESGFVIDKFPISRPNLTFSTLTVSNMSPEDSSIYLCSVRTGGETEAFFGQGTRLTVV.

CDR3 nucleotides: TGTGCCACCAAGGACTCCGGGACTAGCGTCGCCGGGGAGCTGTTTTTT. The encoded protein is CATKDSGTSVAGELFF. This chain uses TRBV15 with TRBJ2-2; TRBD2 agrees at 10 bases. Looked up from germline, CDR1 is LNHNV and CDR2 is YYDKDF (reference sequence). V shed 7 bases, J shed 6 bases, and the junction held 11 bases outside the gene matches. The CDR3 runs to 16 residues.

Worth noting for this clone: The sample contains more than one DNA sequence encoding this CDR3. V gene TRBV28 combines with J gene TRBJ2-7; TRBD1 matches at 7 bases. This CDR3 region has 15 residues. CDR1 is MDHEN and CDR2 is SYDVKM in the germline V gene. After removal of 1 base from V and 0 bases from J, the junction contained 3 bases not matched to a gene. CDR3 in DNA: TGTGCCAGCAGTTTATTGGCAGGGGGCTCCTACGAGCAGTACTTC. Residues: CASSLLAGGSYEQYF. Complete variable domain (other parts from reference TRBV28 and TRBJ2-7): DVKVTQSSRYLVKRTGEKVFLECVQDMDHENMFWYRQDPGLGLRLIYFSYDVKMKEKGDIPEGYSVSREKKERFSLILESASTNQTSMYLCASSLLAGGSYEQYFGPGTRLTVT.

The J gene is TRBJ2-2, the V gene TRBV2; 7 nucleotides agree with TRBD2. V lost 4 bases, J lost 2 bases, and 10 bases stayed unmatched. Per germline, CDR1 SNHLY and CDR2 FYNNEI. The CDR3 is 17 amino acids. The DNA of the CDR3 is TGTGCCAGCAGTGTTGTGCCTAGCGGACCAAACACCGGGGAGCTGTTTTTT. Translation: CASSVVPSGPNTGELFF.

CDR3 residues: CAWFRTDRTGELFF. CDR3 coding DNA: TGTGCCTGGTTCCGGACAGACCGCACCGGGGAGCTGTTTTTT. The genes are TRBV30 and TRBJ2-2; tentatively, D is TRBD1 (6 bases). Germline V gene data show CDR1 as GTSNPN and CDR2 as SVGIG (reference sequence). Between the trimmed V and J ends, which lost 5 bases and 4 bases, there was a span of 14 bases. CDR3 size: 14 residues. Complete variable domain (other parts from reference TRBV30 and TRBJ2-2): SQTIHQWPATLVQPVGSPLSLECTVEGTSNPNLYWYRQAAGRGLQLLFYSVGIGQISSEVPQNLSASRPQDRQFILSSKKLLLSDSGFYLCAWFRTDRTGELFFGEGSRLTVL.

This sequence joins TRBV28 and TRBJ1-2, with TRBD1 matching 9 bases. This CDR3 region has 15 residues. Looked up from germline, CDR1 is MDHEN and CDR2 is SYDVKM. Trimming removed 5 bases from V and 2 bases from J; junction bases left unmatched: 6. CDR3 sequence (DNA): TGTGCCAGCAGTGCCGGGACAGGGTCCAACTATGGCTACACCTTC. Translated, it gives CASSAGTGSNYGYTF.

The rearrangement uses TRBV28 and TRBJ1-2; D gene unclear. The germline V gene has CDR1 MDHEN and CDR2 SYDVKM. CDR3 size: 12 residues. V gave up 7 bases and J gave up 2 bases, with 8 bases separating them. As DNA, the CDR3 is TGTGCCAGCACCCAGGTGAACTATGGCTACACCTTC. Translation: CASTQVNYGYTF.

DNA for the CDR3: TGTGCCAGCTCTCCCGGACAGGGGACGGGGGAGCAGTACTTC. It yields the protein CASSPGQGTGEQYF. J is TRBJ2-7 and V is TRBV18; 9 bases fit TRBD1. The V gene's germline CDR1 is KGHSH and CDR2 LQKENI. The junction had 10 bases not matched to a gene; V was cut back by 6 bases and J by 7 bases. The CDR3 consists of 14 residues.

The chain is built from TRBV7-9 and TRBJ2-7, with D possibly being TRBD1 (6 bases). V lost 0 bases and J lost 6, with 9 bases in between. The CDR3 spans 13 residues. Germline V gene sequence: CDR1 SEHNR, CDR2 FQNEAQ (reference sequence). CDR3 sequence reads: CASSLAGAREQYF. DNA of the CDR3: TGTGCCAGCAGCTTAGCGGGGGCCCGCGAGCAGTACTTC.

This chain connects TRBV29-1 to TRBJ1-3; D remains ambiguous. V shed 3 bases and J shed 2 bases, with 11 bases lying between them. The CDR3 is 14 residues long. Per germline, CDR1 SQVTM and CDR2 ANQGSEA. The CDR3 nucleotides are TGCAGCGTTGAGTCGAGCACTCCTGGAAACACCATATATTTT. It codes for CSVESSTPGNTIYF.